Described below is a single TCR beta chain sequence and its context. V shed 0 bases and J shed 1 base, with 9 bases lying between them. The germline gives CDR1 SGHTA, CDR2 FQGNSA. This CDR3 comprises 15 residues. The source of the sample is a study of blood T cell repertoires in COVID-19. Data came from immunoSEQ multiplex PCR; TCRdb stores just in-frame clones and leaves some out. The repertoire holds 130,000 or so clones, approximately 84% seen once, with about 18% in the top ten. The J gene is TRBJ2-5, the V gene TRBV7-2; a possible D gene is TRBD1 (6 bases). The sequence was collected from a woman aged 80 or over with acute or convalescent COVID-19. The sample consisted of peripheral blood. The CDR3 here is CASSLAGTSQETQYF. DNA of the CDR3: TGTGCCAGCAGCTTAGCCGGGACAAGCCAAGAGACCCAGTACTTC.